The TCR beta chain described here comes from a study of Ad26.COV2.S vaccination and SARS-CoV-2 variants. Treatment: over 15 received Ad26.COV2.S at low or high dose, single or two shots; about 5 received placebo; per-sample allocation not given. Repertoires come from day 63 after the first vaccine or placebo injection. Looked up from germline, CDR1 is SGDLS and CDR2 is YYNGEE. The CDR3 runs 14 residues. V lost 6 bases, J lost 8 bases, and 15 bases lay in between. Profiling relied on immunoSEQ multiplex PCR, and the TCRdb table lists in-frame clones only, not all of them. The sample records roughly 300,000 clones, 75% to 90% being singletons.

The sequence was collected from a person between 18 and 65 years old who received the Ad26.COV2.S COVID-19 vaccine or a placebo. This rearrangement joins TRBV9 to TRBJ2-6; perhaps TRBD2 as D (7 bases). This material consisted of peripheral blood, taken in a trial of Ad26.COV2.S vaccine versus placebo. The CDR3 bases are TGTGCCAGCACCGGAGGGGGGGCTTCCAACGTCCTGACTTTC. Amino acids: CASTGGGASNVLTF. Full variable domain (rest looked up from reference TRBV9 and TRBJ2-6): DSGVTQTPKHLITATGQRVTLRCSPRSGDLSVYWYQQSLDQGLQFLIQYYNGEERAKGNILERFSAQQFPDLHSELNLSSLELGDSALYFCASTGGGASNVLTFGAGSRLTVL.